The rows below give T cell receptor beta chains drawn from one sample of a study of T cells in localized non-small cell lung cancer. Assay used: immunoSEQ multiplex PCR; TCRdb lists only in-frame clones, some missing. The sample records approximately 70,000 clones, around 81% being singletons. Sequences were derived from PBMCs, sampled before any cancer treatment. The receptors stem from a man aged 35-75 years with stage II lung adenocarcinoma. CDR3s include the opening cysteine and the closing phenylalanine or tryptophan. Each record gives: J gene, V gene, clone size, D gene, CDR3 protein, CDR3 DNA. A D gene is named only where the DNA matches it firmly. A clone size is listed for some rows: how often the clone was seen (once, few, many), or a class if it is expanded.

>TRBJ1-4|TRBV6-1|few|NA
CASMSGTNEKLFF
TGTGCCAGCATGTCAGGGACTAATGAAAAACTGTTTTTT
>TRBJ2-1|TRBV4-1|NA|TRBD2
CASSQERGLAGFSSYNEQFF
TGCGCCAGCAGCCAGGAGAGGGGACTAGCGGGGTTTAGCTCCTACAATGAGCAGTTCTTC
>TRBJ2-7|TRBV2|few|NA
CASSGFSYEQYF
TGTGCCAGCAGCGGGTTTTCCTACGAGCAGTACTTC
>TRBJ1-2|TRBV10-3|NA|NA
CAISVDSNYGYTF
TGTGCCATCAGTGTCGACAGTAACTATGGCTACACCTTC
>TRBJ2-7|TRBV5-1|NA|NA
CASSLDGSNYEQYF
TGCGCCAGCAGCTTGGATGGCAGTAACTACGAGCAGTACTTC
>TRBJ2-7|TRBV7-2|NA|NA
CASSLDGQPASYEQYF
TGTGCCAGCAGCTTAGACGGACAGCCAGCTTCCTACGAGCAGTACTTC
>TRBJ1-3|TRBV11-3|NA|NA
CASSLGISGNTIYF
TGTGCCAGCAGCCTGGGGATTTCTGGAAACACCATATATTTT
>TRBJ2-1|TRBV6-1|NA|TRBD2
CASSTSGRNNEQFF
TGTGCCAGCAGTACTAGCGGGAGGAACAATGAGCAGTTCTTC
>TRBJ2-3|TRBV11-3|few|TRBD1
CASSQTGTGGSDTQYF
TGTGCCAGCAGCCAAACCGGGACAGGGGGCTCAGATACGCAGTATTTT
>TRBJ2-2|TRBV6-5|NA|TRBD1
CASSDRGPGTGELFF
TGTGCCAGCAGCGACAGGGGGCCTGGGACCGGGGAGCTGTTTTTT
>TRBJ1-2|TRBV15|NA|NA
CATSRDLRQPGGYTF
TGTGCCACCAGCAGAGATCTTAGACAGCCAGGAGGCTACACCTTC
>TRBJ1-2|TRBV18|few|TRBD1
CASSPLGLGDRGHGYTF
TGTGCCAGCTCACCACTCGGTTTGGGGGACAGGGGACATGGCTACACCTTC
>TRBJ1-2|TRBV11-2|NA|NA
CASSPDRNYGYTF
TGTGCCAGCAGCCCGGACCGTAACTATGGCTACACCTTC
>TRBJ2-2|TRBV6-1|many|TRBD1
CATDRGNTGELFF
TGTGCCACCGACAGGGGAAACACCGGGGAGCTGTTTTTT
>TRBJ1-5|TRBV6-4|NA|NA
CASSEMGGNQPQHF
TGTGCCAGCAGTGAGATGGGAGGTAATCAGCCCCAGCATTTT
>TRBJ2-7|TRBV6-6|NA|TRBD2
CASTPPGGYEQYF
TGTGCCAGCACTCCGCCGGGGGGCTACGAGCAGTACTTC